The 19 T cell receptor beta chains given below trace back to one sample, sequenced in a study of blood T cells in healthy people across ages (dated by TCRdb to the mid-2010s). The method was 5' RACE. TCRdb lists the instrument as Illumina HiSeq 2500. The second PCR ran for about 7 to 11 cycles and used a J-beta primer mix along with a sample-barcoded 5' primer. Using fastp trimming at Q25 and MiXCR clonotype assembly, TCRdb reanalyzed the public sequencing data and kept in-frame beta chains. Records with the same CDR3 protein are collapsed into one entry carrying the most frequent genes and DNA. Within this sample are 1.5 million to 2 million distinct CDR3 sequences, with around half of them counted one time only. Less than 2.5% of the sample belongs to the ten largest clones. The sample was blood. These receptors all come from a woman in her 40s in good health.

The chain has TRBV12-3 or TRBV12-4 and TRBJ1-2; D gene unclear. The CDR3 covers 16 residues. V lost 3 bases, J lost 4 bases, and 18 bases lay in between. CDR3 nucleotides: TGTGCCAGCAGTTTTAGGCAGGTCGGTGCCTCCTATGGCTACACCTTC. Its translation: CASSFRQVGASYGYTF.

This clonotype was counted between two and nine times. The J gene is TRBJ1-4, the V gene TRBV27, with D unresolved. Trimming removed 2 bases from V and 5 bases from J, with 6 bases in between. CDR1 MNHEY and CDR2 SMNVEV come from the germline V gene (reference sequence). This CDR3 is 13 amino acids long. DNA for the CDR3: TGTGCCAGCAGTTTACGACTAAATGAAAAACTGTTTTTT. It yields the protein CASSLRLNEKLFF.

The DNA of the CDR3 is TGTGCCAGCAGCTTAAGGTCGGGACAGCCAGTAAAACCTAGCACAGATACGCAGTATTTT. It encodes CASSLRSGQPVKPSTDTQYF. The chain is built from TRBV7-8 and TRBJ2-3, with 7 bases matching TRBD1. The CDR3 consists of 20 residues. Per germline, CDR1 SGHVS and CDR2 FQNEAQ. Germline trimming cut 2 bases from V and 0 bases from J; bases unmatched to any gene: 17.

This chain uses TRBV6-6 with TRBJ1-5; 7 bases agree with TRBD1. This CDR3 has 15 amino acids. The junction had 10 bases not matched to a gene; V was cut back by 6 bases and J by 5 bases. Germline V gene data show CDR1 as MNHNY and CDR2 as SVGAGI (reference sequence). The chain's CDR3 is CASRFGTAGYQPQHF. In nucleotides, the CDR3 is TGTGCCAGCAGATTCGGGACAGCTGGCTATCAGCCCCAGCATTTT.

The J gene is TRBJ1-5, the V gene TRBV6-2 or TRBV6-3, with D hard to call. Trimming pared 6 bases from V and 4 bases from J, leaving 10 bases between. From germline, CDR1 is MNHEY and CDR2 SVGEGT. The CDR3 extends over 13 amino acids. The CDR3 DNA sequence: TGTGCCAGCAGCCACTCCGGTAATCAGCCCCAGCATTTT. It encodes CASSHSGNQPQHF.

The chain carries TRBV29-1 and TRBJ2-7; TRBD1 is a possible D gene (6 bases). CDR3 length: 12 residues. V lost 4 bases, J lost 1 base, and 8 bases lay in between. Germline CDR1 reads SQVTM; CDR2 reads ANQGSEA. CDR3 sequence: CSVGQASYEQYF. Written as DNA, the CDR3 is TGCAGCGTTGGACAGGCGTCCTACGAGCAGTACTTC.

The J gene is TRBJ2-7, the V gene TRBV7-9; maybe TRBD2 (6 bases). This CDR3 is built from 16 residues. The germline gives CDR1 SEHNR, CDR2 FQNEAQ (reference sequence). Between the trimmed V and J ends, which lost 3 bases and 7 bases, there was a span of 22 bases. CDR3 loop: CASSFSSAGPSREQYF. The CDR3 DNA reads TGTGCCAGCAGCTTCTCCTCCGCGGGACCTTCGAGGGAGCAGTACTTC.

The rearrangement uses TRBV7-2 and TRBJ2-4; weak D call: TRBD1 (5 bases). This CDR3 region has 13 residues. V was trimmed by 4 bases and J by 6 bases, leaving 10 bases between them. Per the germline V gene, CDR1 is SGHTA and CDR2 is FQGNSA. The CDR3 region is CASSSQTVNIQYF. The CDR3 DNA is TGTGCCAGCAGCTCCCAGACAGTAAACATTCAGTACTTC.

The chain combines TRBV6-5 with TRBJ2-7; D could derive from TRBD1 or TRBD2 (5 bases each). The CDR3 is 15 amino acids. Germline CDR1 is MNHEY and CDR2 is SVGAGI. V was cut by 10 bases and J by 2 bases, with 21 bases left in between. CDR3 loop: CATFSPRDGTYEQYF. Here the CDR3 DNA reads TGTGCCACCTTTTCACCCCGGGACGGAACCTACGAGCAGTACTTC.

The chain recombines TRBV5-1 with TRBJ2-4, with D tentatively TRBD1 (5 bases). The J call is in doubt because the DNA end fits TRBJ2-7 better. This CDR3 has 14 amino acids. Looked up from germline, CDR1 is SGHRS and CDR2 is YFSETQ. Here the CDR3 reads CASSFDVDSAEQYF. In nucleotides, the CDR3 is TGCGCCAGCAGCTTCGACGTCGACAGTGCCGAGCAGTACTTC.

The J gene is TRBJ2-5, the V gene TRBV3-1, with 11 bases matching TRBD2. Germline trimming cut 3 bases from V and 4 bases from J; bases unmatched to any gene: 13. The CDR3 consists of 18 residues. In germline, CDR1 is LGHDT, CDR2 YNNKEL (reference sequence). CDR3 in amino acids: CASSQVVLAGGNSETQYF. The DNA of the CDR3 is TGTGCCAGCAGCCAGGTTGTCCTAGCGGGGGGTAATTCAGAGACCCAGTACTTC.

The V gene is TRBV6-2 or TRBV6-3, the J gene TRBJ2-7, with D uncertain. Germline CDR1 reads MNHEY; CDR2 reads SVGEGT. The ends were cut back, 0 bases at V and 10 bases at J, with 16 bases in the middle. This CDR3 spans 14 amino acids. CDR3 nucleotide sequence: TGTGCCAGCAGTTACTCGGTGGGCTATTGGGCCCAGTACTTC. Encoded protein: CASSYSVGYWAQYF.

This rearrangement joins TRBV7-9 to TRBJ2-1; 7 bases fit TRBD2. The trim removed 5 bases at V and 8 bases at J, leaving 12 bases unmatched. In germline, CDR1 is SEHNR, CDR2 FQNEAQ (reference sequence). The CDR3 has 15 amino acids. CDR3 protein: CASSPDGGNFDEQFF. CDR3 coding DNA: TGTGCCAGCAGCCCCGACGGGGGGAATTTCGATGAGCAGTTCTTC.

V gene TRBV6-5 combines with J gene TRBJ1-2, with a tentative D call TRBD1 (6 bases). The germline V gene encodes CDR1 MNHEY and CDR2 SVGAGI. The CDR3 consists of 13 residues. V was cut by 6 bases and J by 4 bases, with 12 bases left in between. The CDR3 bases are TGTGCCAGCAGCAAAGGGGGGGGCTATGGCTACACCTTC. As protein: CASSKGGGYGYTF.

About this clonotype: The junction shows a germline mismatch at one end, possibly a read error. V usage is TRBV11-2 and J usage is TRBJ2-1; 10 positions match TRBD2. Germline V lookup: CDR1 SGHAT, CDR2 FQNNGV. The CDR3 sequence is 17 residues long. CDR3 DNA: TGTGCCGGCAGCAGCTCCTGGAGCGGGGGGGCCCACAATGAGCAGTTCTTC. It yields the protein CAGSSSWSGGAHNEQFF. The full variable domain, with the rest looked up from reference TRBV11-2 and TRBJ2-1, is EAGVAQSPRYKIIEKRQSVAFWCNPISGHATLYWYQQILGQGPKLLIQFQNNGVVDDSQLPKDRFSAERLKGVDSTLKIQPAKLEDSAVYLCAGSSSWSGGAHNEQFFGPGTRLTVL.

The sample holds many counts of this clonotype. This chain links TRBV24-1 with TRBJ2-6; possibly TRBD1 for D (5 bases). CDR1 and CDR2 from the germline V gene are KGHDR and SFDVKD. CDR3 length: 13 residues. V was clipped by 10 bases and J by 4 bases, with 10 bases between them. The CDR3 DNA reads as TGTGCCACAAGGGGTTCAGGGGCCAACGTCCTGACTTTC. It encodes CATRGSGANVLTF.

CDR3 bases: TGTGCCAGCAGCAAAATGGGGGAGACCCAGTACTTC. It translates to CASSKMGETQYF. This chain joins TRBV6-6 and TRBJ2-5; no reliable D call. Germline V lookup: CDR1 MNHNY, CDR2 SVGAGI (reference sequence). Trimming left V 6 bases short and J 5 bases short, with 10 bases between. The CDR3 runs 12 residues.

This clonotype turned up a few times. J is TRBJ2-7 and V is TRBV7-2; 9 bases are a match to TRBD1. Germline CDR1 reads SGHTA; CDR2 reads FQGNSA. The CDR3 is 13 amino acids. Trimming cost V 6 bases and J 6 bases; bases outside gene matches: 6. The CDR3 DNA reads TGTGCCAGCAGTTCAGTGACAGGGGGCGAGCAGTACTTC. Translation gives CASSSVTGGEQYF.

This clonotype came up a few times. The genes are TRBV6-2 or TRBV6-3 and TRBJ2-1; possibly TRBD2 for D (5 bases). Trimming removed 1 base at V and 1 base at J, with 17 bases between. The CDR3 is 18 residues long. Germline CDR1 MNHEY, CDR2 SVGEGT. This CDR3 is CASSYYPGEGRSYNEQFF. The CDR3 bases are TGTGCCAGCAGTTACTATCCCGGTGAGGGTAGGTCCTACAATGAGCAGTTCTTC.